The 31 T cell receptor beta chains given below trace back to one sample, sequenced in a study of spatial heterogeneity in lung cancer. The time point denotes: sample taken at primary tumor resection. Whole RNA, isolated from tumor, nontumor lung or frozen PBMC, was sequenced without prior sorting. TCRdb redid the calling of the 5' RACE reads with MiXCR, one entry per CDR3 protein. The sample carries thousands of distinct CDR3 sequences, under 9% recorded once. The material was PBMCs, obtained at surgery. These receptors came from a male donor with early-stage non-small cell lung cancer.

This clonotype has ten or more counts. The library was built for alpha chains, so this beta chain is an off-target read and its size means little. The CDR3: CASSFSRDSNYGYTF. DNA for the CDR3: TGTGCCAGCAGCTTTAGCCGGGACAGTAACTATGGCTACACCTTC. The chain employs TRBV7-2 and TRBJ1-2; TRBD1 matches at 7 bases. The V and J ends lost 3 bases and 1 base, in that order; junction bases with no gene match: 5. This CDR3 region has 15 residues. From germline, CDR1 is SGHTA and CDR2 FQGNSA.

Worth noting for this clonotype: The library was built for alpha chains, so this beta chain is an off-target read and its size means little. This chain uses TRBV7-2 with TRBJ2-5; D may be TRBD1 (5 bases). Germline CDR1 SGHTA, CDR2 FQGNSA. CDR3 length: 14 residues. V shed 1 base and J shed 5 bases, with 11 bases lying between them. CDR3 amino acids: CASSLEGEVETQYF. The CDR3 bases are TGTGCCAGCAGCTTAGAAGGGGAAGTGGAGACCCAGTACTTC. Full variable domain (remainder filled in from reference TRBV7-2 and TRBJ2-5): GAGVSQSPSNKVTEKGKDVELRCDPISGHTALYWYRQSLGQGLEFLIYFQGNSAPDKSGLPSDRFSAERTGGSVSTLTIQRTQQEDSAVYLCASSLEGEVETQYFGPGTRLLVL.

This clonotype was counted many times. For a library built for alpha chains, this beta chain is a stray read; little rests on its size. The rearrangement uses TRBV11-2 and TRBJ2-1; tentatively, D is TRBD2 (6 bases). The V gene's germline CDR1 is SGHAT and CDR2 FQNNGV. The CDR3 contains 14 residues. The V end lost 1 base, the J end lost 6 bases, and 10 bases lay between the germline ends. CDR3 sequence (DNA): TGTGCCAGCAGCTTAGTAGGGAGGCTCAATGAGCAGTTCTTC. This codes for CASSLVGRLNEQFF. Variable domain in full (rest from reference TRBV11-2 and TRBJ2-1): EAGVAQSPRYKIIEKRQSVAFWCNPISGHATLYWYQQILGQGPKLLIQFQNNGVVDDSQLPKDRFSAERLKGVDSTLKIQPAKLEDSAVYLCASSLVGRLNEQFFGPGTRLTVL.

This clonotype was recorded many times. This beta chain is an off-target read within a library intended for alpha chains, so its frequency means little. This chain links TRBV5-4 with TRBJ1-1, with D uncertain. Trimming cost V 0 bases and J 2 bases, with 8 bases left between them. The CDR3 is 14 amino acids. Germline V CDR1 and CDR2: SGHNT, YYREEE (reference sequence). CDR3 DNA sequence: TGTGCCAGCAGCTTGGAGGTCCAAAACACTGAAGCTTTCTTT. This gives the protein CASSLEVQNTEAFF. The full variable domain, with the rest looked up from reference TRBV5-4 and TRBJ1-1, is ETGVTQSPTHLIKTRGQQVTLRCSSQSGHNTVSWYQQALGQGPQFIFQYYREEENGRGNFPPRFSGLQFPNYSSELNVNALELDDSALYLCASSLEVQNTEAFFGQGTRLTVV.

This clonotype has a count of ten or more. The library was designed around alpha chains, so this beta chain is a stray read whose abundance carries little weight. The chain is built from TRBV28 and TRBJ2-1; D may be TRBD1 or TRBD2 (5 bases each). CDR1 MDHEN and CDR2 SYDVKM come from the germline V gene. Trimming removed 6 bases from V and 1 base from J, with 19 bases in between. The CDR3 sequence is 17 residues long. The CDR3 DNA reads TGTGCCAGCAGCGTGGGGGATAGCGAAGGGTCCTACAATGAGCAGTTCTTC. It is translated as CASSVGDSEGSYNEQFF.

There are many counts of this clonotype. With the library built for alpha chains, this beta chain is off target and its frequency is not meaningful. The V call is TRBV6-6, the J call TRBJ1-5; D is ambiguous. Germline CDR1 reads MNHNY; CDR2 reads SVGAGI (reference sequence). V was pared by 5 bases and J by 2 bases, with 13 bases between. CDR3 length: 15 amino acids. The CDR3 nucleotides are TGTGCCAGCAGTGAAAGCACGGACGGCAATCAGCCCCAGCATTTT. This codes for CASSESTDGNQPQHF.

This clonotype has at least ten counts. The size of this beta chain means little, since it is a stray read in a library made for alpha chains. This sequence joins TRBV5-4 and TRBJ2-2; D is perhaps TRBD2 (6 bases). Per the germline V gene, CDR1 is SGHNT and CDR2 is YYREEE (reference sequence). Trimming cost V 4 bases and J 0 bases, with 16 bases left between them. The CDR3 contains 17 residues. The CDR3 coding sequence is TGTGCCAGCAGCCACCGGAGGGAATGGGCGAACACCGGGGAGCTGTTTTTT. It yields the protein CASSHRREWANTGELFF. The full variable domain, with the rest looked up from reference TRBV5-4 and TRBJ2-2, is ETGVTQSPTHLIKTRGQQVTLRCSSQSGHNTVSWYQQALGQGPQFIFQYYREEENGRGNFPPRFSGLQFPNYSSELNVNALELDDSALYLCASSHRREWANTGELFFGEGSRLTVL.

Concerning this clonotype itself: Since it is a stray read in a library aimed at alpha chains, this beta chain has a size that is not meaningful. This sequence joins TRBV2 and TRBJ2-3, with D perhaps matching TRBD2 (6 bases). The V and J ends lost 0 bases and 1 base respectively, with 14 bases between them. Germline assignment: CDR1 SNHLY and CDR2 FYNNEI. This CDR3 is built from 17 residues. CDR3 DNA sequence: TGTGCCAGCAGTGAAGCCGAGGGCAGGGAGGGCACAGATACGCAGTATTTT. It specifies CASSEAEGREGTDTQYF.

This clonotype was counted many times. This beta chain represents an off-target read in a library built for alpha chains; its size is of limited meaning. The chain employs TRBV15 and TRBJ1-5; D may be TRBD1 (5 bases). Between the trimmed V and J ends, which lost 4 bases and 4 bases, there was a span of 11 bases. In germline, CDR1 is LNHNV, CDR2 YYDKDF (reference sequence). This CDR3 region has 14 residues. CDR3 sequence (DNA): TGTGCCACCAGCAAAGACAGCCGGAATCAGCCCCAGCATTTT. Its translation is CATSKDSRNQPQHF. Together with reference TRBV15 and TRBJ1-5, the CDR3 gives the full variable domain: DAMVIQNPRYQVTQFGKPVTLSCSQTLNHNVMYWYQQKSSQAPKLLFHYYDKDFNNEADTPDNFQSRRPNTSFCFLDIRSPGLGDTAMYLCATSKDSRNQPQHFGDGTRLSIL.

Remarks on this clonotype: This beta chain was picked up by a library intended for alpha chains and is off target, so its count carries little meaning. CDR3 amino acids: CATSDASTGPTGELFF. The CDR3 DNA follows: TGTGCCACCAGTGATGCCTCTACTGGGCCCACCGGGGAGCTGTTTTTT. The chain links TRBV24-1 to TRBJ2-2; the D is unclear. The V end was cut by 3 bases, the J end by 4 bases, with 14 bases between. Per the germline V gene, CDR1 is KGHDR and CDR2 is SFDVKD. CDR3 length equals 16 residues.

This clonotype occurred many times. This beta chain is an off-target read within a library intended for alpha chains, so its frequency means little. The chain has TRBV30 and TRBJ1-5, with no clear D. Trimming cost V 2 bases and J 7 bases, with 12 bases left between them. This CDR3 is 13 amino acids long. CDR1 GTSNPN and CDR2 SVGIG come from the germline V gene (reference sequence). Written as DNA, the CDR3 is TGTGCCTGGAGTACTGCTCGGGTGCAGCCCCAGCATTTT. Protein sequence: CAWSTARVQPQHF.

The table lists this clonotype with many counts. A library prepared for alpha chains yielded this beta chain as an off-target read; its size is of little meaning. The chain recombines TRBV7-9 with TRBJ2-5, with D possibly TRBD1 on 5 matching bases. The CDR3 loop spans 13 amino acids. V was clipped by 7 bases and J by 1 base, with 10 bases between them. Looked up from germline, CDR1 is SEHNR and CDR2 is FQNEAQ (reference sequence). CDR3 in amino acids: CASTADTQETQYF. The CDR3 DNA is TGTGCCAGCACTGCGGACACCCAAGAGACCCAGTACTTC.

Many counts were recorded for this clonotype. Little can be read into the size of this beta chain, an off-target read in a library designed for alpha chains. V gene TRBV7-2 combines with J gene TRBJ2-3, with 8 positions matching TRBD2. The J segment lost 2 bases and the V segment lost 6 bases, leaving 10 bases of the junction unmatched. In germline, CDR1 is SGHTA, CDR2 FQGNSA. There are 16 residues in the CDR3. The CDR3 reads CASSPNTSGDTDTQYF. The CDR3 DNA reads as TGTGCCAGCAGTCCTAATACTAGCGGAGACACAGATACGCAGTATTTT. Filled out from reference TRBV7-2 and TRBJ2-3, the complete variable domain reads GAGVSQSPSNKVTEKGKDVELRCDPISGHTALYWYRQSLGQGLEFLIYFQGNSAPDKSGLPSDRFSAERTGGSVSTLTIQRTQQEDSAVYLCASSPNTSGDTDTQYFGPGTRLTVL.

This clonotype was seen at least ten times. Because this beta chain is a stray read in a library intended to capture alpha chains, its abundance should not be given much weight. The J gene is TRBJ2-2, the V gene TRBV11-2; 7 positions match TRBD1. This CDR3 spans 16 amino acids. Germline loops: CDR1 SGHAT, CDR2 FQNNGV. Trimming removed 5 bases from V and 6 bases from J; junction bases left unmatched: 12. CDR3 DNA sequence: TGTGCCAGCAGCACAGTCGCCGGGACAGACGCCGGGGAGCTGTTTTTT. The encoded protein is CASSTVAGTDAGELFF.

Comments on this clonotype: For a library built for alpha chains, this beta chain is a stray read; little rests on its size. The chain uses TRBV11-3 and TRBJ2-3; TRBD1 matches 7 bases. The CDR3 totals 15 residues. The V and J ends lost 2 bases and 6 bases, in that order; junction bases with no gene match: 8. Germline V gene data show CDR1 as SGHNT and CDR2 as YENEEA. This CDR3 is CASSLSTGFGDTQYF. The DNA for the CDR3 is TGTGCCAGCAGCTTATCGACAGGGTTTGGGGATACGCAGTATTTT. The full variable domain, its missing parts supplied by reference TRBV11-3 and TRBJ2-3, is EAGVVQSPRYKIIEKKQPVAFWCNPISGHNTLYWYLQNLGQGPELLIRYENEEAVDDSQLPKDRFSAERLKGVDSTLKIQPAELGDSAVYLCASSLSTGFGDTQYFGPGTRLTVL.

This clonotype was detected ten times or more. In a library made to pick up alpha chains, this beta chain is a stray read with a size that means little. The gene calls are TRBV5-4 and TRBJ2-5; the match to TRBD2 covers 9 bases. Unmatched junction bases numbered 5, after V lost 0 bases and J lost 5 bases. The CDR3 totals 15 residues. From germline, CDR1 is SGHNT and CDR2 YYREEE (reference sequence). The DNA for the CDR3 is TGTGCCAGCAGCTTGGAAGCTAGCGGGGATGAGACCCAGTACTTC. This codes for CASSLEASGDETQYF.

This clonotype was counted at least ten times. Being off target in a library aimed at alpha chains, this beta chain has a size of little meaning. The V and J genes are TRBV4-1 and TRBJ2-5, with D uncertain. The CDR3 is made up of 11 amino acids. V was shortened by 6 bases and J by 5 bases, with 7 bases between the two germline ends. Germline values: CDR1 MGHRA, CDR2 YSYEKL. The CDR3 DNA sequence: TGCGCCAGCAGTGAGTTGGAGACCCAGTACTTC. It specifies CASSELETQYF.

This clonotype was observed at least ten times. One end of the junction varies from germline; a read error may be responsible. A library made for alpha chains picked up this beta chain off target, so its size means little. The chain carries TRBV28 and TRBJ1-5; D uncertain. Germline loops: CDR1 MDHEN, CDR2 SYDVKM. The length of the CDR3 is 13 residues. This chain's CDR3 is CASSLRSSQPQHF. CDR3 bases: TGTGCCAGCAGTTTACGGAGCAGTCAGCCCCAGCATTTT.

By sample share, this clonotype is medium-sized. As an off-target read in a library built for alpha chains, this beta chain has a frequency of little significance. The J gene is TRBJ2-3, the V gene TRBV4-2; possibly TRBD1 for D (6 bases). The CDR3 is 16 amino acids. V shed 1 base and J shed 6 bases, with 17 bases lying between them. Germline V lookup: CDR1 LGHNA, CDR2 YNFKEQ. CDR3 loop: CASSQGGQGTLDTQYF. CDR3 DNA: TGTGCCAGCAGCCAAGGTGGGCAGGGGACGTTGGATACGCAGTATTTT.

At least ten counts were recorded for this clonotype. The library was built for alpha chains, so this beta chain is an off-target read and its size means little. The gene calls are TRBV28 and TRBJ1-3; no clear D gene. CDR3 size: 15 residues. Trimming stripped 0 bases from V and 0 bases from J, with 6 bases between. Germline loops: CDR1 MDHEN, CDR2 SYDVKM. The CDR3 region is CASSLWEVSGNTIYF. The CDR3 bases are TGTGCCAGCAGTTTATGGGAGGTCTCTGGAAACACCATATATTTT.

By share, this clonotype counts as medium-sized. This beta chain slipped into a library made for alpha chains as a stray read, so its size is not meaningful. This chain uses TRBV28 with TRBJ2-7, with D hard to call. This CDR3 is 15 amino acids long. CDR1 is MDHEN and CDR2 is SYDVKM in the germline V gene. V lost 5 bases and J 3 bases, leaving 17 bases between the germline ends. CDR3 bases: TGTGCCAGCAGTCATTTTTTTGACCGTCGCTACGAGCAGTACTTC. This codes for CASSHFFDRRYEQYF.

This clonotype came up many times. A library prepared for alpha chains yielded this beta chain as an off-target read; its size is of little meaning. V is TRBV7-2 and J is TRBJ1-2; D call uncertain. CDR1 SGHTA and CDR2 FQGNSA come from the germline V gene. V was pared by 2 bases and J by 5 bases, with 12 bases between. The CDR3 sequence is 14 residues long. The chain's CDR3 is CASSLKRGQYGYTF. DNA for the CDR3: TGTGCCAGCAGCTTAAAGAGAGGGCAATATGGCTACACCTTC.

This clonotype was picked up many times. This beta chain represents an off-target read in a library built for alpha chains; its size is of limited meaning. The V call is TRBV5-1, the J call TRBJ2-1; D might be TRBD1 (5 bases). V was trimmed by 4 bases and J by 2 bases, leaving 19 bases between them. This CDR3 comprises 17 residues. The germline V gene encodes CDR1 SGHRS and CDR2 YFSETQ. DNA for the CDR3: TGCGCCAGCAGCGATAGATGGACACAAAATCCCTACAATGAGCAGTTCTTC. It yields the protein CASSDRWTQNPYNEQFF.

Note on this clonotype: This beta chain slipped into a library made for alpha chains as a stray read, so its size is not meaningful. The chain employs TRBV7-9 and TRBJ2-3, with 12 nucleotides matching TRBD2. The CDR3 contains 16 residues. Looked up from germline, CDR1 is SEHNR and CDR2 is FQNEAQ (reference sequence). After removal of 5 bases from V and 3 bases from J, the junction contained 6 bases not matched to a gene. The CDR3 region is CASSPKLAGGTDTQYF. CDR3 bases: TGTGCCAGCAGCCCTAAACTAGCGGGAGGTACAGATACGCAGTATTTT. The full variable domain, rest sourced from reference TRBV7-9 and TRBJ2-3, is DTGVSQNPRHKITKRGQNVTFRCDPISEHNRLYWYRQTLGQGPEFLTYFQNEAQLEKSRLLSDRFSAERPKGSFSTLEIQRTEQGDSAMYLCASSPKLAGGTDTQYFGPGTRLTVL.

Of note for this clonotype: This beta chain is an off-target read within a library intended for alpha chains, so its frequency means little. This chain joins TRBV12-3 or TRBV12-4 and TRBJ1-2; D is ambiguous. V was shortened by 9 bases and J by 8 bases, with 22 bases between the two germline ends. This CDR3 region has 14 residues. The DNA of the CDR3 is TGTGCCAGAGCCAAAGAGGCAGGAAACACAGGCTACACCTTC. Protein sequence: CARAKEAGNTGYTF.

This clonotype was seen many times. A library made for alpha chains picked up this beta chain off target, so its size means little. This chain links TRBV5-4 with TRBJ2-3, with D tentatively TRBD1 (6 bases). The length of the CDR3 is 13 residues. Deletions cut 4 bases from V and 3 bases from J, with 9 bases between. Germline values: CDR1 SGHNT, CDR2 YYREEE (reference sequence). The CDR3 sequence: CASSPTGTDTQYF. The CDR3, as DNA: TGTGCCAGCAGCCCTACAGGGACAGATACGCAGTATTTT.

This clonotype is labeled as medium-sized (0.01 to 0.1%). This beta chain is an unintended read in a library built for alpha chains; its size means little. This chain connects TRBV7-9 to TRBJ1-2, with unresolved D. The CDR3 extends over 11 amino acids. Per germline, CDR1 SEHNR and CDR2 FQNEAQ (reference sequence). V dropped 8 bases and J dropped 4 bases, with 8 bases sitting between them. CDR3 nucleotide sequence: TGTGCCAGCCCCCCCAGCTATGGCTACACCTTC. It codes for CASPPSYGYTF.

This clonotype was seen many times. This beta chain is a stray read from a library made for alpha chains; its abundance is not meaningful. The V call is TRBV18, the J call TRBJ2-2; 10 bases agree with TRBD1. The CDR3 totals 16 residues. V lost 0 bases and J lost 5; bases outside the gene matches: 3. Germline CDR1 is KGHSH and CDR2 is LQKENI. In nucleotides, the CDR3 is TGTGCCAGCTCACCACCTGGGACAGGGGAGACCGGGGAGCTGTTTTTT. This encodes CASSPPGTGETGELFF.

Concerning this clonotype itself: Found in a library prepared for alpha chains, this beta chain is an off-target read, and its abundance has little meaning. J is TRBJ1-5 and V is TRBV30; no definite D call. The germline CDR1 and CDR2 sequences are GTSNPN and SVGIG (reference sequence). V lost 1 base to trimming and J lost 1 base, with 5 bases between them. The CDR3 extends over 13 amino acids. The CDR3 loop is CAWSGTSNQPQHF. In DNA, the CDR3 is TGTGCCTGGAGTGGAACAAGCAATCAGCCCCAGCATTTT. The full variable domain, rest sourced from reference TRBV30 and TRBJ1-5, is SQTIHQWPATLVQPVGSPLSLECTVEGTSNPNLYWYRQAAGRGLQLLFYSVGIGQISSEVPQNLSASRPQDRQFILSSKKLLLSDSGFYLCAWSGTSNQPQHFGDGTRLSIL.

About this clonotype itself: The library was designed around alpha chains, so this beta chain is a stray read whose abundance carries little weight. This rearrangement joins TRBV20-1 to TRBJ1-4, with D possibly TRBD1 on 6 matching bases. V lost 2 bases and J 4 bases, leaving 8 bases between the germline ends. The CDR3 has 13 residues. Germline loops: CDR1 DFQATT, CDR2 SNEGSKA (reference sequence). CDR3: CSARTGYNEKLFF. The CDR3 coding sequence is TGCAGTGCTAGAACAGGGTATAATGAAAAACTGTTTTTT.

This clonotype was detected many times. This beta chain turned up in a library designed for alpha chains; as an off-target read, its abundance says little. The chain carries TRBV4-2 and TRBJ2-1, with 12 bases aligning to TRBD2. The CDR3 consists of 16 residues. The J segment lost 3 bases and the V segment lost 2 bases, leaving 2 bases of the junction unmatched. Germline V gene sequence: CDR1 LGHNA, CDR2 YNFKEQ. The CDR3 region has the DNA TGTGCCAGCAGCCAACAACTAGCGGGGGGCTACAATGAGCAGTTCTTC. It yields the protein CASSQQLAGGYNEQFF.